This T cell receptor (beta chain) is from a study of T-cell reconstitution after alpha-beta-depleted transplantation in children. Study findings and constraints: There were reportedly several hundred expanded graft clones from which alpha-beta T cells came about two months after transplant. For some patients, TCRbeta diversity was high at day 60 because of recipient T cells and thymic progenitors that survived. At one year after transplant, newly produced T cells mostly accounted for T-cell counts and diversity.

The library targeted TCRbeta and was prepared with unique molecular identifiers. Each CDR3 protein is one row after TCRdb ran MiXCR on the PCR reads. Of under 850,000 distinct CDR3 sequences in the sample, around 14% were seen once. As regards this clonotype: What it binds is not known.

From germline, CDR1 is SGHRS and CDR2 YFSETQ. After removal of 4 bases from V and 5 bases from J, the junction contained 7 bases not matched to a gene. The CDR3 contains 16 residues. V gene TRBV5-1 combines with J gene TRBJ2-3, with 13 bases aligning to TRBD2. Sequencing was performed on PBMCs, taken before TCRalphabeta/CD19-depleted stem cell transplant. This clonotype was sampled from a girl aged 2 to 9 with congenital amegakaryocytic thrombocytopenia, due to receive a stem cell transplant. CDR3 nucleotide sequence: TGCGCCAGCAGCATAGGACTAGCGGGAGTAGGAGATACGCAGTATTTT. This translates into CASSIGLAGVGDTQYF.